Listed here are 14 T cell receptor beta chains from one sample, sequenced in a study of cytomegalovirus exposure and HLA in healthy donors (dated by TCRdb to 2015 to 2018). The library was built by means of the immunoSEQ multiplex PCR assay. A mixture of 60 forward primers for TCR Vbeta segments and 13 reverse primers for TCR Jbeta segments was used in the multiplex PCR. TCRdb carries this immuneACCESS record with in-frame sequences only. Its versions omit some clonotypes, under half of them owing to an unresolved V gene in the studies checked, with the rest unexplained. Across this sample there are tens of thousands of clones, with around 62% seen only once. The leading ten clones occupy 10% to 15% of the sample. The specimen was PBMCs. The receptor source for this set is a human donor in good health.

J is TRBJ2-7 and V is TRBV4-3; D may be TRBD1 (6 bases). The CDR3 has 14 residues. The V end lost 0 bases, the J end lost 3 bases, and 9 bases lay between the germline ends. CDR1 and CDR2 from the germline V gene are LGHNA and YSLEER. The CDR3 loop reads CASSQDTGYYEQYF. The CDR3 DNA is TGCGCCAGCAGCCAAGATACAGGGTACTACGAGCAGTACTTC.

This clone was counted once. V and J are TRBV7-2 and TRBJ1-1; a possible D gene is TRBD1 (5 bases). CDR1 is SGHTA, CDR2 FQGNSA, per germline. The CDR3 covers 13 residues. V was pared by 6 bases and J by 1 base, with 9 bases between. The CDR3 coding sequence is TGTGCCAGCAGATTAACAGGGAACACTGAAGCTTTCTTT. As protein: CASRLTGNTEAFF.

V and J are TRBV6-5 and TRBJ2-7; 7 nucleotides align to TRBD2. There are 15 residues in the CDR3. Germline trimming cut 0 bases from V and 3 bases from J; bases unmatched to any gene: 5. CDR1 MNHEY and CDR2 SVGAGI come from the germline V gene. The CDR3 is CASSYSGLVGYEQYF. The CDR3, as DNA: TGTGCCAGCAGTTACTCCGGACTAGTAGGCTACGAGCAGTACTTC.

CDR3 residues: CASSLSRDQPQHF. CDR3 in DNA: TGTGCCAGCAGTTTATCGCGGGATCAGCCCCAGCATTTT. The chain employs TRBV27 and TRBJ1-5; D is unclear. Per the germline V gene, CDR1 is MNHEY and CDR2 is SMNVEV (reference sequence). This CDR3 has 13 residues. The V end was cut by 0 bases, the J end by 5 bases, with 5 bases between.

This clone appeared a few times. The J gene is TRBJ1-4, the V gene TRBV30, with D hard to call. The CDR3 covers 14 residues. The germline V gene has CDR1 GTSNPN and CDR2 SVGIG (reference sequence). V lost 0 bases, J lost 0 bases, and 5 bases lay in between. CDR3 residues: CAWSVGSTNEKLFF. Here the CDR3 DNA reads TGTGCCTGGAGTGTCGGTTCAACTAATGAAAAACTGTTTTTT.

This clone has more than one count but fewer than ten. The chain links TRBV10-1 to TRBJ2-2; 9 nucleotides match TRBD2. CDR1 and CDR2 (germline): WNHNN, SYGVQD (reference sequence). After removal of 2 bases from V and 5 bases from J, the junction contained 6 bases not matched to a gene. CDR3 size: 16 residues. The CDR3 here is CASSESSGGKTGELFF. The CDR3 nucleotides read TGCGCCAGCAGTGAGAGTAGCGGGGGTAAGACCGGGGAGCTGTTTTTT.

The chain joins TRBV5-8 to TRBJ1-6; 7 bases fit TRBD1. Germline V gene sequence: CDR1 SGHTS, CDR2 YDEGEE. V lost 4 bases to trimming and J lost 2 bases; unmatched junction nucleotides: 6. The CDR3 sequence is 16 residues long. CDR3 nucleotide sequence: TGTGCCAGCAGCCCCCAGGGGGGTACCTATAATTCACCCCTCCACTTT. Translating it yields CASSPQGGTYNSPLHF.

The CDR3 protein is CASSRTGQGDTEAFF. The CDR3 nucleotides read TGCGCCAGCAGCCGGACAGGGCAAGGGGACACTGAAGCTTTCTTT. The V gene is TRBV5-1, the J gene TRBJ1-1, with TRBD1 identical over 8 bases. Germline CDR1 SGHRS, CDR2 YFSETQ. V shed 4 bases and J 3 bases; nucleotides not matched to a gene: 8. This CDR3 is built from 15 residues.

The chain links TRBV2 to TRBJ2-5; 8 bases are shared with TRBD2. The CDR3 consists of 12 residues. V trimming: 6 bases; J trimming: 4 bases; junction bases outside the gene matches: 1. Looked up from germline, CDR1 is SNHLY and CDR2 is FYNNEI. The CDR3 bases are TGTGCCAGCAGACGGGGGGGAGAGACCCAGTACTTC. It translates to CASRRGGETQYF. Using reference TRBV2 and TRBJ2-5 for the parts outside the CDR3, the full variable domain is EPEVTQTPSHQVTQMGQEVILRCVPISNHLYFYWYRQILGQKVEFLVSFYNNEISEKSEIFDDQFSVERPDGSNFTLKIRSTKLEDSAMYFCASRRGGETQYFGPGTRLLVL.

The V and J genes are TRBV30 and TRBJ1-2; 7 bases match TRBD1. This CDR3 contains 13 residues. Losses at the gene ends were 7 bases for V and 3 bases for J; bases not matched to a gene: 8. Germline V gene lookup returns CDR1 GTSNPN and CDR2 SVGIG (reference sequence). Here the CDR3 DNA reads TGTGCCTCCTGGCGACAGGGATACTATGGCTACACCTTC. The encoded protein is CASWRQGYYGYTF.

The CDR3 DNA reads as TGTGCCAGCGGCTATAGCGGGGGTCAGGAGCAGTACTTC. It is translated as CASGYSGGQEQYF. V gene TRBV27 combines with J gene TRBJ2-5, with 9 nucleotides matching TRBD2. Trimming at V came to 8 bases and at J to 11 bases, leaving 12 bases not matched to a gene. Germline CDR1 is MNHEY and CDR2 is SMNVEV (reference sequence). CDR3 length: 13 amino acids.

The rearrangement links TRBV2 to TRBJ2-5; D is perhaps TRBD1 (5 bases). Between the trimmed V and J ends, which lost 5 bases and 5 bases, there was a span of 9 bases. Germline V CDR1 and CDR2: SNHLY, FYNNEI. This CDR3 region has 12 residues. The CDR3 loop reads CASSPRGETQYF. The CDR3 DNA follows: TGTGCCAGCAGTCCTAGGGGCGAGACCCAGTACTTC.

The rearrangement joins TRBV5-1 to TRBJ2-7; TRBD2 matches 13 bases. Per the germline V gene, CDR1 is SGHRS and CDR2 is YFSETQ. This CDR3 is built from 17 residues. J lost 0 bases, V lost 4 bases, and 7 bases had no gene match. Written as DNA, the CDR3 is TGCGCCAGCAGCCCCGGACTAGCGGGGGTTCTCTCCTACGAGCAGTACTTC. Its protein is CASSPGLAGVLSYEQYF.

The rearrangement uses TRBV11-2 and TRBJ1-3; 8 nucleotides align to TRBD1. Germline CDR1 reads SGHAT; CDR2 reads FQNNGV. The junction had 4 bases not matched to a gene; V was cut back by 5 bases and J by 4 bases. This CDR3 has 14 residues. The CDR3 region is CASSRQGTGNTIYF. The CDR3 nucleotides read TGTGCCAGCAGCCGACAGGGGACCGGAAACACCATATATTTT.